The rows below give T cell receptor beta chains drawn from one sample of a study of blood T cell repertoires in COVID-19. The data were produced by immunoSEQ multiplex PCR, yet TCRdb's version contains in-frame clones alone and is incomplete. The sample contains some 230,000 clones, less than 90% of which appear only once. Specimen: peripheral blood. Every receptor here comes from a woman aged 55-69 years who had recovered from COVID-19. Each CDR3 is given with its conserved first and last residue. Each record gives: D gene, J gene, V gene, clone size, CDR3 DNA, CDR3 protein. A D gene is named only where the DNA matches it firmly. Part of the rows lack a size; the others show once, few, many or a class for expanded clones.

-	TRBJ2-3	TRBV10-1	-	TGCGCCAGCAGTGGAGGGGATACGCAGTATTTT	CASSGGDTQYF
TRBD1	TRBJ2-7	TRBV7-9	-	TGTGCCAGCAGCGGCGGACAGGGGCCAACCTTATATGCGTACGAGCAGTACTTC	CASSGGQGPTLYAYEQYF
TRBD1	TRBJ1-1	TRBV3-1/TRBV3-2	-	TGTGCCAGCAGCCACGGACAGGGGAACACTGAAGCTTTCTTT	CASSHGQGNTEAFF
-	TRBJ2-7	TRBV11-3	-	TGTGCCCCCCCCCGCCTTCGGGTCATTGGCGAGCAGTACTTC	CAPPRLRVIGEQYF
TRBD2	TRBJ2-7	TRBV19	-	TGTGCCAGTAGTCCGGGACTAGCGGGTTACGAGCAGTACTTC	CASSPGLAGYEQYF
TRBD1	TRBJ2-3	TRBV19	-	TGTGCCAGTAGTATAGATCCCGGGACAGGCGGCCCAGATACGCAGTATTTT	CASSIDPGTGGPDTQYF
TRBD1	TRBJ1-2	TRBV4-2	-	TGTGCCAGCAGCCAAGAGAGGACAGGGGGATATGGCTACACCTTC	CASSQERTGGYGYTF
-	TRBJ1-2	TRBV4-3	-	TGCGCCAGCGCGACCGGTTCAGGGAACTATGGCTACACCTTC	CASATGSGNYGYTF
TRBD2	TRBJ2-5	TRBV4-1	-	TGCGCCAGCAGCCAACTACCGGGACTAGCGGTACAAGAGACCCAGTACTTC	CASSQLPGLAVQETQYF
-	TRBJ1-5	TRBV3-1/TRBV3-2	-	TGTGCCAGCATGGGGCCGAGCCCTCAGCCCCAGCATTTT	CASMGPSPQPQHF
TRBD1	TRBJ2-2	TRBV3-1/TRBV3-2	-	TGTGCCAGCAGCCAGGCGGGACAGGGGAGGACCGGGGAGCTGTTTTTT	CASSQAGQGRTGELFF
-	TRBJ1-2	TRBV2	-	TGTGCCAGCAGTCCGACTCAACCTTACTACACCTTC	CASSPTQPYYTF
-	TRBJ2-1	TRBV3-1/TRBV3-2	-	TGTGCCAGCAGCCGACTAGGGCCGGATGAGCAGTTCTTC	CASSRLGPDEQFF
-	TRBJ1-5	TRBV7-9	few	TGTGCCAGCAGCTTAGCCACGGGCAATCAGCCCCAGCATTTT	CASSLATGNQPQHF
TRBD1	TRBJ2-3	TRBV27	-	TGTGCCAGCAGCAGACAGGGGGATACGCAGTATTTT	CASSRQGDTQYF
-	TRBJ2-4	TRBV15	few	TGTGCCACCAGCAGAGAAGGGGTCGACATTCAGTACTTC	CATSREGVDIQYF
-	TRBJ2-7	TRBV21-1	-	TGTGCCAGCAGCCAAAAGAGGGTTACAGGGGGCACTTGCGAGCAGTACTTC	CASSQKRVTGGTCEQYF
-	TRBJ1-1	TRBV11-3	-	TGTGCCAGCAGCTCTAGGGGCGACGGGTACACTGAAGCTTTCTTT	CASSSRGDGYTEAFF
-	TRBJ2-1	TRBV30	-	TGTGCCTGGAACTCACAGGAATTATACAATGAGCAGTTCTTC	CAWNSQELYNEQFF
-	TRBJ1-2	TRBV4-1	few	TGCGCCAGCAGCCAATCCTCTCAGACGGGAACCCAGGGCTACACCTTC	CASSQSSQTGTQGYTF
-	TRBJ2-1	TRBV11-3	-	TGTGCCAGCACCTCTCGAGGGTCCGATGAGCAGTTCTTC	CASTSRGSDEQFF
-	TRBJ1-1	TRBV7-2	-	TGTGCCAGCAGCCATCGACAGCTTGAAGCTTTCTTT	CASSHRQLEAFF
TRBD1	TRBJ1-1	TRBV6-1	-	TGTGCCAGCACCGACGGGACAGGGTTAACTGAAGCTTTCTTT	CASTDGTGLTEAFF
TRBD1	TRBJ2-7	TRBV10-1	-	TGCGCCAGCAGGGGATTCCCGGGACAGGGCTCCTACGAGCAGTACTTC	CASRGFPGQGSYEQYF
-	TRBJ2-7	TRBV2	-	TGTGCCAGCAGTGGGACAGACTCCTACGAGCAGTACTTC	CASSGTDSYEQYF
TRBD2	TRBJ2-1	TRBV2	-	TGTGCCAGCAGTGAGTTAGCGGGGCATTTCAATGAGCAGTTCTTC	CASSELAGHFNEQFF
-	TRBJ1-3	TRBV2	-	TGTGCCAGCAGTGAAGGGGCAGGGTCTGGAAACACCATATATTTT	CASSEGAGSGNTIYF
TRBD1	TRBJ1-1	TRBV19	-	TGTGCCAGTAGCCCCAGGGGGACAAACAGATTGAACACTGAAGCTTTCTTT	CASSPRGTNRLNTEAFF
-	TRBJ2-7	TRBV7-2	-	TGTGCCAGCAGCTTAGTGGCAGGCGACTACGAGCAGTACTTC	CASSLVAGDYEQYF
-	TRBJ2-5	TRBV4-3	-	TGCGCCAGCAGCCGGGGAGCTAAAGAGACCCAGTACTTC	CASSRGAKETQYF
-	TRBJ1-4	TRBV6-6	-	TGTGCCAGCAGTTACTCGGGTGTTAGAGGGGAAAAACTGTTTTTT	CASSYSGVRGEKLFF
TRBD2	TRBJ2-1	TRBV7-3	-	TGTGCCAGCAGCTTATCGGCGGGGGGTAGTAATGAGCAGTTCTTC	CASSLSAGGSNEQFF
TRBD1	TRBJ1-2	TRBV5-1	-	TGCGCCAGCAGCCCAAACTGGGGGACAGGGGGGACCTATGGCTACACCTTC	CASSPNWGTGGTYGYTF
-	TRBJ2-3	TRBV5-1	-	TGCGCCAGCAGCCCCTACCGGGGGTCCACCACAGATACGCAGTATTTT	CASSPYRGSTTDTQYF
-	TRBJ2-5	TRBV5-6	-	TGTGCCAGCAGCTCCTCCACTAGGGAAGAGACCCAGTACTTC	CASSSSTREETQYF
-	TRBJ1-1	TRBV2	-	TGTGCCAGCAGTGTTGGGAGGCAGGGCGCTGAAGCTTTCTTT	CASSVGRQGAEAFF
-	TRBJ2-5	TRBV7-3	-	TGTGCCAGCAGCTTGGCCGGGGGGCGAGAGACCCAGTACTTC	CASSLAGGRETQYF
-	TRBJ1-6	TRBV19	-	TGTGCCAGTAGTACTGGAGCTGCCCTCCACTTT	CASSTGAALHF
-	TRBJ1-6	TRBV7-9	once	TGTGCCAGCAGCGGGACGGGGGGAGCCCTCCACTTT	CASSGTGGALHF
-	TRBJ1-6	TRBV5-6	-	TGTGCCAGCAGCTTGAAAGGGGCATGGAATTCACCCCTCCACTTT	CASSLKGAWNSPLHF
TRBD2	TRBJ2-3	TRBV6-4	once	TGTGCCAGCCCCCTCCGGGGGGGCCTTGGAATGACAGATACGCAGTATTTT	CASPLRGGLGMTDTQYF
-	TRBJ1-4	TRBV5-1	-	TGCGCCAGCAGCTCACAGGGAAATAATGAAAAACTGTTTTTT	CASSSQGNNEKLFF
TRBD2	TRBJ2-1	TRBV7-8	once	TGTGCCAGCAGCGCATTAGCGGGGGCTAGCTGGTACAATGAGCAGTTCTTC	CASSALAGASWYNEQFF
TRBD1	TRBJ1-5	TRBV30	-	TGTGCCTGGAATGAACAGGGGGATCAGCCCCAGCATTTT	CAWNEQGDQPQHF
-	TRBJ1-5	TRBV4-2	-	TGTGCCAGCAGCCAAGATAACAGGGTCAATCAGCCCCAGCATTTT	CASSQDNRVNQPQHF
-	TRBJ1-1	TRBV6-5	-	TGTGCCAGCTCCCGCTCGGGGGGGGACACTGAAGCTTTCTTT	CASSRSGGDTEAFF
-	TRBJ2-7	TRBV1	-	TGCACCAGCAGCCATCAACTAGCGGTCCTCTACGAGCAGTACTTC	CTSSHQLAVLYEQYF
-	TRBJ2-7	TRBV6-1	-	TGTGCCAGCAGTGTATCCTACGACACGCTCTTCTACGAGCAGTACTTC	CASSVSYDTLFYEQYF
-	TRBJ1-2	TRBV2	-	TGTGCCAGCAGTGAATGGCAGGGTGTTGGCTACACCTTC	CASSEWQGVGYTF
TRBD1	TRBJ1-1	TRBV6-2/TRBV6-3	medium-sized	TGTGCCAGCAGTGGACAGGGGGCCACCTTGAACACTGAAGCTTTCTTT	CASSGQGATLNTEAFF
-	TRBJ2-2	TRBV6-5	-	TGTGCCAGCAGTTATAGCCGGGGGGAGCTGTTTTTT	CASSYSRGELFF
TRBD1	TRBJ2-7	TRBV25-1	-	TGTGCCAGCAGTGAATCCCCGGGGACAGGGGTTTACGAGCAGTACTTC	CASSESPGTGVYEQYF